Below, 13 T cell receptor beta chains from the same sample are listed, as sequenced in a study of Graves' ophthalmopathy and Graves' hyperthyroidism. Investigators amplified TCR beta CDR3 regions from RNA transcripts. Investigators did first-round RT-PCR with HTBI primers, then second-round multiplex PCR. MiXCR, applied by TCRdb to the multiplex PCR reads, yields one record per CDR3 protein. The table includes hundreds of thousands of distinct CDR3 sequences, over 40% detected once. The specimen sequenced was peripheral blood. The receptors shown here come from an adult man with Graves' ophthalmopathy.

The V and J genes are TRBV20-1 and TRBJ2-7; the D gene could be TRBD1 or TRBD2 (6 bases each). V gave up 6 bases and J gave up 1 base, with 10 bases separating them. Germline-derived CDR1 and CDR2 are DFQATT and SNEGSKA (reference sequence). The CDR3 covers 12 residues. CDR3: CSARGRSYEQYF. For the CDR3, the DNA is TGCAGTGCCCGGGGGCGGTCCTACGAGCAGTACTTC.

To note about this clonotype: This CDR3 fails to terminate in the conserved phenylalanine or tryptophan, so it likely reflects a read error. The limits of the CDR3 on the DNA are not certain, so only TCRdb's listed CDR3 is given. V and J are TRBV7-9 and TRBJ1-4; TRBD1, the table's D call, lacks a check against the DNA. Inclusive of both ends, the CDR3 amounts to 10 amino acids. Germline CDR1 is SEHNR and CDR2 is FQNEAQ (reference sequence). The CDR3 region is CASSLRGGTG.

J is TRBJ1-2 and V is TRBV29-1; the match to TRBD1 covers 8 bases. Per the germline V gene, CDR1 is SQVTM and CDR2 is ANQGSEA. This CDR3 contains 13 residues. Trimming took 4 bases from V and 6 from J; bases not matched to a gene: 7. DNA of the CDR3: TGCAGCGTTGGGGTACAGGGGGGGAATGGCTACACCTTC. Translation: CSVGVQGGNGYTF.

This rearrangement joins TRBV6-6 to TRBJ1-1; no clear D gene. V was pared by 6 bases and J by 3 bases, with 11 bases between. CDR1 and CDR2 from the germline V gene are MNHNY and SVGAGI (reference sequence). The CDR3 has 13 residues. The CDR3 is CASRVNKDTEAFF. Here the CDR3 DNA reads TGTGCCAGCAGGGTTAATAAGGACACTGAAGCTTTCTTT.

The CDR3 sequence is CASNLGAGELFF. CDR3 nucleotides: TGCGCCAGCAACCTGGGGGCCGGGGAGCTGTTTTTT. The rearrangement joins TRBV4-1 to TRBJ2-2, with D perhaps being TRBD1 or TRBD2 (5 bases each). CDR3 length equals 12 residues. From germline, CDR1 is MGHRA and CDR2 YSYEKL. Trimming pared 7 bases from V and 6 bases from J, leaving 9 bases between.

This clonotype was seen at least ten times. The chain employs TRBV7-8 and TRBJ2-6, with TRBD2 identical over 9 bases. Looked up from germline, CDR1 is SGHVS and CDR2 is FQNEAQ. The CDR3 consists of 15 residues. Trimming took 5 bases from V and 8 from J; bases not matched to a gene: 7. The CDR3 coding sequence is TGTGCCAGCAGCGTTAGCGGGAGCCCTACCAACGTCCTGACTTTC. Its protein is CASSVSGSPTNVLTF. The whole variable domain, filled in from reference TRBV7-8 and TRBJ2-6, reads GAGVSQSPRYKVAKRGQDVALRCDPISGHVSLFWYQQALGQGPEFLTYFQNEAQLDKSGLPSDRFFAERPEGSVSTLKIQRTQQEDSAVYLCASSVSGSPTNVLTFGAGSRLTVL.

This clonotype occurred a few times. This chain uses TRBV20-1 with TRBJ1-4; D not resolved. CDR3 length: 14 amino acids. The V gene's germline CDR1 is DFQATT and CDR2 SNEGSKA (reference sequence). V was trimmed by 2 bases and J by 3 bases, leaving 10 bases between them. The CDR3 spells CSARIGPANEKLFF. DNA of the CDR3: TGCAGTGCTAGAATCGGACCGGCTAATGAAAAACTGTTTTTT.

V and J are TRBV19 and TRBJ1-5; D may be TRBD1 (5 bases). Trimming stripped 3 bases from V and 11 bases from J, with 17 bases between. CDR3 length equals 14 residues. Germline V gene data show CDR1 as LNHDA and CDR2 as SQIVND (reference sequence). The CDR3 DNA follows: TGTGCCAGTAGTATGAGGGCCAGGGAAGAGACCCAGCATTTT. Translation: CASSMRAREETQHF.

The J gene is TRBJ2-7, the V gene TRBV24-1, with D perhaps matching TRBD2 (5 bases). With 0 bases removed from V and 3 bases from J, the gap between germline ends came to 8 bases. CDR1 is KGHDR and CDR2 is SFDVKD in the germline V gene. This CDR3 has 14 residues. The CDR3 DNA reads as TGTGCCACCAGTGATTTGACCGGGGTCTACGAGCAGTACTTC. It codes for CATSDLTGVYEQYF.

This sequence joins TRBV15 and TRBJ1-5; no reliable D call. Germline V gives CDR1 LNHNV, CDR2 YYDKDF (reference sequence). This CDR3 is built from 16 residues. Trimming removed 3 bases from V and 3 bases from J, with 15 bases in between. As DNA, the CDR3 is TGTGCCACCAGCAGCCAAGGGCCCCAGGACAATCAGCCCCAGCATTTT. Translating it yields CATSSQGPQDNQPQHF.

This clonotype showed up many times. This chain joins TRBV4-2 and TRBJ2-7; 7 bases fit TRBD1. The CDR3 is made up of 14 amino acids. Germline V CDR1 and CDR2: LGHNA, YNFKEQ. The V segment lost 2 bases and the J segment 4 bases; nucleotides outside the gene matches: 5. Written as DNA, the CDR3 is TGTGCCAGCAGCCAACCCGACAGGGATTACGAGCAGTACTTC. Its protein is CASSQPDRDYEQYF.

V gene TRBV5-8 combines with J gene TRBJ2-7; 9 bases align to TRBD1. The CDR3 covers 16 residues. Germline V gene lookup returns CDR1 SGHTS and CDR2 YDEGEE. Unmatched junction bases numbered 11, after V lost 4 bases and J lost 3 bases. CDR3 protein: CASSLPGTGSYYEQYF. In nucleotides, the CDR3 is TGTGCCAGCAGCCTTCCAGGGACAGGGAGTTACTACGAGCAGTACTTC. The complete variable domain, with remaining parts taken from reference TRBV5-8 and TRBJ2-7, reads EAGVTQSPTHLIKTRGQQATLRCSPISGHTSVYWYQQALGLGLQFLLWYDEGEERNRGNFPPRFSGRQFPNYSSELNVNALELEDSALYLCASSLPGTGSYYEQYFGPGTRLTVT.

The rearrangement joins TRBV10-3 to TRBJ1-1; maybe TRBD1 (6 bases). The CDR3 consists of 12 residues. The V gene's germline CDR1 is ENHRY and CDR2 SYGVKD. V was pared by 4 bases and J by 6 bases, with 9 bases between. In DNA form, the CDR3 reads TGTGCCATCAGTGCAGGGGCGGCTGAAGCTTTCTTT. It specifies CAISAGAAEAFF.